The 23 T cell receptor beta chains below come from one sample, sequenced in a study of blood T cells in healthy people across ages (dated by TCRdb to the mid-2010s). The library was built by means of 5' RACE. The data were produced on an Illumina HiSeq 2500. The second PCR ran for about 7 to 11 cycles and used a J-beta primer mix along with a sample-barcoded 5' primer. The public reads were reprocessed in TCRdb via fastp at Q25 and MiXCR, keeping in-frame beta chains. CDR3 protein duplicates are merged, each entry listing the most common genes and DNA. The sample has around 1,100,000 distinct CDR3 sequences on record, less than 45% of them singletons. The ten most abundant clones make up approximately 14% of the sample. Sequenced sample: blood. The source of these receptors is a young man in good health.

The chain uses TRBV20-1 and TRBJ1-6; TRBD1 might be the D (6 bases). The CDR3 covers 18 residues. Per germline, CDR1 DFQATT and CDR2 SNEGSKA (reference sequence). V was cut by 2 bases and J by 12 bases, with 29 bases left in between. The chain's CDR3 is CSARTAGTKLEGGIPLHF. CDR3 bases: TGCAGTGCTAGAACGGCAGGTACTAAGCTGGAAGGGGGAATACCCCTCCACTTT.

This CDR3 reads CASSVEGPSGGYTF. The DNA for the CDR3 is TGTGCCAGCAGCGTAGAGGGGCCGAGCGGGGGCTACACCTTC. The J gene is TRBJ1-2, the V gene TRBV7-2; D perhaps matches TRBD1 (5 bases). The CDR3 has 14 residues. The V gene's germline CDR1 is SGHTA and CDR2 FQGNSA. Trimming left V 5 bases short and J 8 bases short, with 18 bases between.

This clonotype has a handful of counts. The chain links TRBV15 to TRBJ1-2, with TRBD1 as a possible D gene (5 bases). With 0 bases removed from V and 9 bases from J, the gap between germline ends came to 14 bases. This CDR3 has 14 amino acids. Germline values: CDR1 LNHNV, CDR2 YYDKDF (reference sequence). The CDR3 nucleotides read TGTGCCACCAGCAGAGAGGCAGGGATAGGGAGCTACACCTTC. As protein: CATSREAGIGSYTF.

The chain couples TRBV29-1 to TRBJ1-2; D unclear. Per the germline V gene, CDR1 is SQVTM and CDR2 is ANQGSEA. V was cut by 7 bases and J by 3 bases, with 9 bases left in between. CDR3 length: 11 residues. The CDR3, as DNA: TGCAGCGCTAGAATGGACTATGGCTACACCTTC. Its translation: CSARMDYGYTF. Full variable domain (rest looked up from reference TRBV29-1 and TRBJ1-2): SAVISQKPSRDICQRGTSLTIQCQVDSQVTMMFWYRQQPGQSLTLIATANQGSEATYESGFVIDKFPISRPNLTFSTLTVSNMSPEDSSIYLCSARMDYGYTFGSGTRLTVV.

This clonotype was detected only a few times. CDR3 nucleotide sequence: TGCAGTGCTAGTGAGACGGGCTACGAGCAGTACTTC. It translates to CSASETGYEQYF. The chain recombines TRBV20-1 with TRBJ2-7; D call uncertain. The CDR3 runs 12 residues. Trimming stripped 3 bases from V and 3 bases from J, with 9 bases between. Germline CDR1 reads DFQATT; CDR2 reads SNEGSKA (reference sequence).

The V call is TRBV6-5, the J call TRBJ1-4; D not certain. This CDR3 is built from 18 residues. V was shortened by 0 bases and J by 2 bases, with 16 bases between the two germline ends. Germline-derived CDR1 and CDR2 are MNHEY and SVGAGI. CDR3 bases: TGTGCCAGCAGTTACTCCCGGGCCGCTATATGGACTAATGAAAAACTGTTTTTT. Its translation is CASSYSRAAIWTNEKLFF.

The V and J genes are TRBV20-1 and TRBJ2-1, with D possibly TRBD1 on 6 matching bases. CDR1 and CDR2 from the germline V gene are DFQATT and SNEGSKA (reference sequence). Between the trimmed V and J ends, which lost 3 bases and 7 bases, there was a span of 13 bases. The CDR3 totals 13 residues. The CDR3 coding sequence is TGCAGTGCTAGGGCGTACAGGGATAATGAGCAGTTCTTC. Translated, it gives CSARAYRDNEQFF.

The table lists this clonotype with many counts. V and J are TRBV12-3 or TRBV12-4 and TRBJ1-4, with D possibly TRBD1 on 6 matching bases. The CDR3 loop spans 14 amino acids. V gave up 6 bases and J gave up 8 bases, with 16 bases separating them. The CDR3 loop is CASRATGRGEKLFF. As DNA, the CDR3 is TGTGCCAGCAGAGCAACAGGGCGTGGCGAAAAACTGTTTTTT.

The table lists this clonotype with a few counts. This chain joins TRBV2 and TRBJ2-1, with D perhaps TRBD1 (5 bases). CDR1 is SNHLY, CDR2 FYNNEI, per germline. The CDR3 extends over 14 amino acids. The ends were cut back, 4 bases at V and 3 bases at J, with 10 bases in the middle. The CDR3 spells CASSVAGNYNEQFF. The CDR3 region has the DNA TGTGCCAGCAGTGTGGCAGGGAACTACAATGAGCAGTTCTTC.

The chain is built from TRBV3-1 and TRBJ2-1; D not resolved. Looked up from germline, CDR1 is LGHDT and CDR2 is YNNKEL (reference sequence). CDR3 size: 17 residues. Trimming removed 1 base at V and 9 bases at J, with 22 bases between. The CDR3 DNA is TGTGCCAGCAGCCAAGCTTTTGGCCTAGAAGTCGTGGGTGAGCAGTTCTTC. This encodes CASSQAFGLEVVGEQFF.

Only a few counts were recorded for this clonotype. The chain's CDR3 is CASSLLSANTEAFF. The DNA of the CDR3 is TGTGCCAGCAGCTTATTAAGTGCGAACACTGAAGCTTTCTTT. The chain uses TRBV11-2 and TRBJ1-1; D unresolved. V was shortened by 2 bases and J by 1 base, with 8 bases between the two germline ends. The length of the CDR3 is 14 residues. Germline V CDR1 and CDR2: SGHAT, FQNNGV.

The rearrangement uses TRBV12-3 or TRBV12-4 and TRBJ1-6; D uncertain. The germline V and J ends were trimmed by 6 bases and 9 bases, with 18 bases remaining between them. The CDR3 covers 15 residues. CDR3 coding DNA: TGTGCCAGCAGCCCCGGCCGCGCCCTCGGTTCACCCCTCCACTTT. This translates into CASSPGRALGSPLHF.

On this clonotype: At one end the junction does not follow the germline gene, possibly because of a read error. The rearrangement joins TRBV4-1 to TRBJ1-4; D call uncertain. The CDR3 is 15 residues long. Germline V gene data show CDR1 as MGHRA and CDR2 as YSYEKL. CDR3 in DNA: TGCGCCAGCAGCCAAGGACCCGCAACTAATGAAGAACTGTTTTTT. Translated, it gives CASSQGPATNEELFF.

This clonotype appeared a few times. The V call is TRBV12-3 or TRBV12-4, the J call TRBJ2-4; D may be TRBD1 (6 bases). Trimming removed 5 bases at V and 4 bases at J, with 15 bases between. The CDR3 is 15 residues long. The CDR3: CASSTQGFPKNIQYF. The DNA of the CDR3 is TGTGCCAGCAGTACACAGGGATTCCCGAAAAACATTCAGTACTTC.

This clonotype was detected only a few times. The chain has TRBV12-3 or TRBV12-4 and TRBJ1-6, with D uncertain. The CDR3 length is 14 residues. V dropped 5 bases and J dropped 7 bases, with 12 bases sitting between them. This chain's CDR3 is CASSPTGTNSPLHF. CDR3 coding DNA: TGTGCCAGCAGTCCTACGGGAACGAATTCACCCCTCCACTTT.

The V gene is TRBV6-6, the J gene TRBJ1-3; D might be TRBD1 (6 bases). From germline, CDR1 is MNHNY and CDR2 SVGAGI (reference sequence). V lost 7 bases and J lost 0, with 13 bases in between. This CDR3 has 15 residues. The CDR3 loop is CASTVGGASGNTIYF. DNA of the CDR3: TGTGCCAGCACTGTCGGGGGGGCCTCTGGAAACACCATATATTTT.

This clonotype occurred a few times. V and J are TRBV9 and TRBJ2-7, with D possibly matching TRBD1 (6 bases). The CDR3 spans 14 residues. Trimming removed 0 bases at V and 2 bases at J, with 9 bases between. Germline CDR1 and CDR2: SGDLS and YYNGEE. The CDR3 loop reads CASSVAQGTYEQYF. CDR3 bases: TGTGCCAGCAGCGTAGCACAGGGAACCTACGAGCAGTACTTC.

The chain has TRBV7-2 and TRBJ2-7, with D maybe TRBD1 (5 bases). This CDR3 comprises 13 residues. Between the trimmed V and J ends, which lost 3 bases and 2 bases, there was a span of 8 bases. Germline V gives CDR1 SGHTA, CDR2 FQGNSA. The CDR3 region has the DNA TGTGCCAGCAGCTTTGGGGCGCCCTACGAGCAGTACTTC. Translating gives CASSFGAPYEQYF.

This clonotype turned up a few times. The rearrangement joins TRBV7-7 to TRBJ2-2, with TRBD2 as a possible D gene (5 bases). The CDR3 runs to 17 residues. Germline CDR1 is SSHAT and CDR2 is FNYEAQ (reference sequence). Trimming removed 5 bases from V and 4 bases from J, with 20 bases in between. CDR3 in DNA: TGTGCCAGCAGCCCCGGACTCAACTGGGTTATCACCGGGGAGCTGTTTTTT. It is translated as CASSPGLNWVITGELFF.

This chain links TRBV5-6 with TRBJ1-6, with D tentatively TRBD1 (5 bases). This CDR3 is 17 amino acids long. Trimming cost V 4 bases and J 6 bases, with 20 bases left between them. Per germline, CDR1 SGHDT and CDR2 YYEEEE. The CDR3 spells CASSLIPDSFGNSPLHF. The DNA for the CDR3 is TGTGCCAGCAGCCTGATCCCCGACAGTTTTGGTAATTCACCCCTCCACTTT.

The chain links TRBV20-1 to TRBJ1-1, with TRBD1 matching 8 bases. Germline CDR1 DFQATT, CDR2 SNEGSKA (reference sequence). Trimming cost V 0 bases and J 5 bases; bases outside gene matches: 11. This CDR3 is 16 amino acids long. The CDR3 sequence is CSARDGAGGDWTEAFF. CDR3 nucleotides: TGCAGTGCTAGAGATGGGGCAGGGGGCGATTGGACTGAAGCTTTCTTT.

This clonotype was found once. The J gene is TRBJ2-7, the V gene TRBV6-4, with D possibly TRBD1 on 6 matching bases. The CDR3 totals 16 residues. The V and J ends lost 0 bases and 7 bases respectively, with 19 bases between them. Germline V CDR1 and CDR2: MRHNA, SNTAGT. CDR3 protein: CASSDSGGVKVYEQYF. The CDR3 coding sequence is TGTGCCAGCAGTGACTCAGGGGGAGTAAAGGTCTATGAGCAGTACTTC.

The J gene is TRBJ1-6, the V gene TRBV12-3 or TRBV12-4; 8 nucleotides match TRBD1. CDR3 size: 13 residues. V was pared by 9 bases and J by 7 bases, with 5 bases of the junction left unmatched. The CDR3 here is CASGQGRNSPLHF. The DNA of the CDR3 is TGTGCCAGTGGACAGGGTAGGAATTCACCCCTCCACTTT.